Listed below are T cell receptor beta chains from one sample, sequenced in a study of blood T cell repertoires in COVID-19. TCRdb keeps only in-frame clones here, not all; method: immunoSEQ multiplex PCR. The data hold around 230,000 clones, with roughly four fifths observed a single time. Sequencing was done on a sample of peripheral blood. These receptors were collected from an older woman with active or convalescent COVID-19. Each CDR3 is given with its conserved first and last residue. The D gene is left open where the match is weak. Size values are once, few and many counts, or a class for expanded clones, and some rows have none.

>TRBJ2-3|TRBV19|14|NA|NA
TGTGCCAGTAGTCCTCGGGACTCCCAAAACACGCAGTATTTT
CASSPRDSQNTQYF
>TRBJ1-1|TRBV2|14|NA|TRBD1
TGTGCCAGCATATTGGACAGGGGATCCACTGAAGCTTTCTTT
CASILDRGSTEAFF
>TRBJ2-1|TRBV11-3|13|few|TRBD2
TGTGCCAGCAGCGCGGGGGTCTACAATGAGCAGTTCTTC
CASSAGVYNEQFF
>TRBJ1-3|TRBV5-6|14|once|NA
TGTGCCAGCAGCTTGACAGGGTACGGAAACACCATATATTTT
CASSLTGYGNTIYF
>TRBJ1-5|TRBV29-1|16|NA|NA
TGCAGCGTCCTGGGGGGGACACTCCTGCTCAATCAGCCCCAGCATTTT
CSVLGGTLLLNQPQHF
>TRBJ1-6|TRBV14|17|NA|TRBD1
TGTGCCAGCAGCCATCGATTAACAGGGGTGCATAATTCACCCCTCCACTTT
CASSHRLTGVHNSPLHF
>TRBJ1-4|TRBV4-1|15|NA|TRBD1
TGCGCCAGCAGCCAAGTGGGGACAGGTGGGGAAAAACTGTTTTTT
CASSQVGTGGEKLFF
>TRBJ1-2|TRBV7-8|13|once|NA
TGTGCCAGCAGCTGGGAGTTCGCAGGGGATCCAACCTTC
CASSWEFAGDPTF
>TRBJ2-2|TRBV7-9|14|NA|NA
TGTGCCAGCAGCTTACTAGGGGCCACCGGGGAGCTGTTTTTT
CASSLLGATGELFF
>TRBJ2-5|TRBV9|15|NA|NA
TGTGCCAGCAGCGTAGGACAGCCTGAAGGGGCGACCCAGTACTTC
CASSVGQPEGATQYF
>TRBJ1-1|TRBV18|16|NA|TRBD1
TGTGCCAGCTCACTCACCAGGGGGCCCGCGAACACTGAAGCTTTCTTT
CASSLTRGPANTEAFF
>TRBJ2-7|TRBV9|15|NA|NA
TGTGCCAGCAGCGTAGGAGGAGGGCTCGAATACGAGCAGTACTTC
CASSVGGGLEYEQYF
>TRBJ2-3|TRBV30|14|NA|TRBD2
TGTGCCTGGCGGACTAGCGGGGCGGCAGATACGCAGTATTTT
CAWRTSGAADTQYF
>TRBJ2-7|TRBV6-5|14|once|TRBD1
TGTGCCAGCAGTACCCGGACAGGAGGCTACGAGCAGTACTTC
CASSTRTGGYEQYF
>TRBJ1-6|TRBV11-2|19|NA|TRBD1
TGTGCCAGCAGCTTAGGAGAGTGGGACAGGGGCACCTATAATTCACCCCTCCACTTT
CASSLGEWDRGTYNSPLHF
>TRBJ1-5|TRBV7-8|16|NA|NA
TGTGCCAGCAGCTTAGAGGGGGTGAATAGCAATCAGCCCCAGCATTTT
CASSLEGVNSNQPQHF
>TRBJ1-3|TRBV28|13|NA|NA
TGTGCCAGCAGTTCACACAGGGTAGACACCATATATTTT
CASSSHRVDTIYF
>TRBJ1-6|TRBV4-1|17|NA|TRBD1
TGCGCCAGCAGCCACCCACCCGGACAGGGGGGTAATTCACCCCTCCACTTT
CASSHPPGQGGNSPLHF
>TRBJ2-3|TRBV5-6|15|NA|TRBD2
TGTGCCAGCAGCCCGAGCGGGGGGGCGGGAGATACGCAGTATTTT
CASSPSGGAGDTQYF
>TRBJ1-6|TRBV3-1/TRBV3-2|14|few|TRBD1
TGTGCCAGCAGCCGACCGACAGGGAACTCACCCCTCCACTTT
CASSRPTGNSPLHF
>TRBJ2-3|TRBV9|15|NA|TRBD1
TGTGCCAGCAGCCAACAGACAGGGACGGGCGATACGCAGTATTTT
CASSQQTGTGDTQYF
>TRBJ2-3|TRBV27|13|NA|NA
TGTGCCAGCAGTTTCGGGGTGGCAGATACGCAGTATTTT
CASSFGVADTQYF
>TRBJ2-7|TRBV5-1|14|once|TRBD1
TGCGCCAGCAGCTTGACCGGGACAGCCTACGAGCAGTACTTC
CASSLTGTAYEQYF
>TRBJ2-1|TRBV7-7|13|NA|NA
TGTGCCAGCAGCTTAGGTCGTCACAATGAGCAGTTCTTC
CASSLGRHNEQFF
>TRBJ1-1|TRBV11-2|15|NA|NA
TGTGCCAGCAGCACGGGGGGGGGCAGGAACACTGAAGCTTTCTTT
CASSTGGGRNTEAFF
>TRBJ2-1|TRBV5-6|16|few|TRBD2
TGTGCCAGCAGCCCCCAGCGCACTAGCGGGGGCAATGAGCAGTTCTTC
CASSPQRTSGGNEQFF
>TRBJ2-3|TRBV7-2|14|once|NA
TGTGCCAGCAGCTTGGTCGGGGGGCGAGATACGCAGTATTTT
CASSLVGGRDTQYF
>TRBJ2-3|TRBV18|14|NA|NA
TGTGCCAGCTCACGATTGACTAGCACAGATACGCAGTATTTT
CASSRLTSTDTQYF
>TRBJ1-5|TRBV2|12|NA|NA
TGTGCCAGCAGCTTACAGAATCAGCCCCAGCATTTT
CASSLQNQPQHF
>TRBJ1-4|TRBV19|16|NA|TRBD1
TGTGCCAGTAGTACCTACGGACAGGGCGCTAATGAAAAACTGTTTTTT
CASSTYGQGANEKLFF
>TRBJ1-2|TRBV6-5|13|once|NA
TGTGCCAGCAGTTACCCGACGGGCTATGGCTACACCTTC
CASSYPTGYGYTF
>TRBJ2-3|TRBV7-9|14|NA|TRBD2
TGTGCCAGCAGCCCGGGACTAGCGTTGTATACGCAGTATTTT
CASSPGLALYTQYF
>TRBJ1-2|TRBV6-5|14|NA|TRBD1
TGTGCCAGCAGTCGGACAGGGTGGGAGGGTGGCTACACCTTC
CASSRTGWEGGYTF
>TRBJ1-2|TRBV19|12|NA|NA
TGTGCCTCAATCGGGGAATCTTATGGCTACACCTTC
CASIGESYGYTF
>TRBJ1-2|TRBV19|14|NA|NA
TGTGCCAGTAGTATCGAACAGGTCCCCTATGGCTACACCTTC
CASSIEQVPYGYTF
>TRBJ2-3|TRBV5-4|13|NA|NA
TGTGCCAGCAGCCCGCATTCCGGAGATACGCAGTATTTT
CASSPHSGDTQYF
>TRBJ1-3|TRBV24-1|16|NA|NA
TGTGCCACCAGTGACCAAGACAGTGTCTCTGGAAACACCATATATTTT
CATSDQDSVSGNTIYF
>TRBJ1-2|TRBV2|14|many|NA
TGTGCCAGCGGAAGGGCGGGAGGACTCCGGGACTACACCTTC
CASGRAGGLRDYTF
>TRBJ1-6|TRBV5-1|14|NA|NA
TGCGCCAGCAGCTTACAGGAGACTAATTCACCCCTCCACTTT
CASSLQETNSPLHF
>TRBJ1-1|TRBV7-3|13|NA|NA
TGTGCCAGCAACCGGGGGTTAGGGACTGAAGCTTTCTTT
CASNRGLGTEAFF
>TRBJ2-5|TRBV5-5|14|NA|NA
TGTGCCAGCAGCGGAACAGGGTCGCGGGAGACCCAGTACTTC
CASSGTGSRETQYF
>TRBJ2-6|TRBV21-1|22|NA|NA
TGTGCCAGCAGCAAATGTTCTCGGTTCAAGGGGCAGGGTGAGGCTGGGGCCAACGTCCTGACTTTC
CASSKCSRFKGQGEAGANVLTF
>TRBJ1-6|TRBV30|18|NA|NA
TGTGCCTGGAGGGTTCAGGGGCCGATGAGCTCCTATAATTCACCCCTCCACTTT
CAWRVQGPMSSYNSPLHF
>TRBJ2-3|TRBV19|15|NA|TRBD2
TGTGCCAGTAGTACCGGCGGGGGTTCCACAGATACGCAGTATTTT
CASSTGGGSTDTQYF
>TRBJ1-5|TRBV7-6|17|NA|TRBD1
TGTGCCAGCAGCTTAGGTCCAACAGGGGGGATCAATCAGCCCCAGCATTTT
CASSLGPTGGINQPQHF
>TRBJ1-3|TRBV30|16|once|TRBD1
TGTGCCTGGACGGGACAGGCCCTTATCAGTGGAAACACCATATATTTT
CAWTGQALISGNTIYF
>TRBJ2-6|TRBV4-2|16|NA|NA
TGTGCCAGCAGCCAAGGGCTTTCTTCTGGGGCCAACGTCCTGACTTTC
CASSQGLSSGANVLTF
>TRBJ1-3|TRBV3-1/TRBV3-2|12|NA|NA
TGTGCCAGCAATGGACAGGGAAACACCATATATTTT
CASNGQGNTIYF
>TRBJ2-1|TRBV7-2|13|NA|TRBD2
TGTGCCAGCAGCCTCCAGACTAGCGAAGTGGCGTTCTTC
CASSLQTSEVAFF
>TRBJ2-7|TRBV6-5|14|NA|TRBD1
TGTGCCAGCACCCTACAGGGGTCCTCCTACGAGCAGTACTTC
CASTLQGSSYEQYF
>TRBJ2-1|TRBV2|13|few|NA
TGTGCCAGCAGTGAAGAGGGGGGGCATGAGCAGTTCTTC
CASSEEGGHEQFF
>TRBJ2-1|TRBV7-9|14|NA|NA
TGTGCCAGCAGCCTTAACAGGGACGACAATGAGCAGTTCTTC
CASSLNRDDNEQFF
>TRBJ2-5|TRBV24-1|15|NA|TRBD1
TGTGCCACCAGTGATCATAGGGGGCCACAAGAGACCCAGTACTTC
CATSDHRGPQETQYF
>TRBJ2-6|TRBV19|15|few|NA
TGTGCCAGTAGTAGAAGGACGGGGGGGGCCAACGTCCTGACTTTC
CASSRRTGGANVLTF
>TRBJ2-7|TRBV2|14|few|TRBD2
TGTGCCAGCAGTGAAGAGGGAGGGGTGACCGAGCAGTACTTC
CASSEEGGVTEQYF